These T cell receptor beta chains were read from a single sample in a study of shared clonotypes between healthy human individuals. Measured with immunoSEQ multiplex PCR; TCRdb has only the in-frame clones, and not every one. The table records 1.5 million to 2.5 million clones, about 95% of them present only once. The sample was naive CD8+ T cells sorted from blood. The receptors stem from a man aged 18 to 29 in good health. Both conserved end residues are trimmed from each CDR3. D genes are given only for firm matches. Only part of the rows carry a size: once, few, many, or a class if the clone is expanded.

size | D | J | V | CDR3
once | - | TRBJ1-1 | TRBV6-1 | ASSSRGSDTEAF
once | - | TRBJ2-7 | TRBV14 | ASSHPGAFYEQY
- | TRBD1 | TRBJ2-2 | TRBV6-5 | ASSYWDRAWAGELF
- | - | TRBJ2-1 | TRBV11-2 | ASSYTVSNEQF
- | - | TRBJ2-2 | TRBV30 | AWSPQVAGELF
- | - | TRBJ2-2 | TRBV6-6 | ASILSATIGELF
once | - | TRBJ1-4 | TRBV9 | ASSVVGSGDEKLF
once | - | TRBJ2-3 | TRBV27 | ASSLSWSDTQY
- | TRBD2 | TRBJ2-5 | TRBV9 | ASSVGQLAAYQETQY
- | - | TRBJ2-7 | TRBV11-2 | ASSLEVALTYEQY
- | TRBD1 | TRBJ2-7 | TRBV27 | ASSLSQGAVQY
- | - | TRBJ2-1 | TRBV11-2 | ASSLRRGEGHNEQF
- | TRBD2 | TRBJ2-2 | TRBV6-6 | ASRASGEGTGELF
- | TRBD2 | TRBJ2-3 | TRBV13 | ASSSSGTSGSADTQY
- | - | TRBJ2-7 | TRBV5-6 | ASSLGSNSYEQY
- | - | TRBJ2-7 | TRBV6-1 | ASSGDRDYEQY